These T cell receptor beta chains were read from a single sample in a study of T-cell reconstitution after alpha-beta-depleted transplantation in children. TCRdb reprocessed the PCR reads with MiXCR, giving one entry per CDR3 protein. This repertoire shows about 980,000 distinct CDR3 sequences, around 30% found once; its top ten account for under 30%. Here the sequenced sample was PBMCs, mostly from graft donor cells, taken 360 days after TCRalphabeta/CD19-depleted stem cell transplant. The receptors come from a boy under two years old who had a stem cell transplant for SCID, so the T cells may come from the graft donor. Each CDR3 is given with its conserved first and last residue. The D gene is left open where the match is weak. Clone size, where shown, is once, few, many, or a class for clones that have expanded.

TRBV20-1,.,TRBJ1-5,.,12,TGCAGTGCTAGGAGGGGGGTTCAGCCCCAGCATTTT,CSARRGVQPQHF
TRBV20-1,.,TRBJ2-7,.,14,TGCAGTGCTAGTATTCCTCCGGGGAGAAACGGGCAGTACTTC,CSASIPPGRNGQYF
TRBV11-2,.,TRBJ2-1,few,14,TGTGCCAGCAGCAACCCCTTGGTTGGGGGCGAGCAGTTCTTC,CASSNPLVGGEQFF
TRBV20-1,.,TRBJ2-3,few,12,TGCAGTGCTAGAGATCATCTGCATACGCAGTATTTT,CSARDHLHTQYF
TRBV10-3,.,TRBJ2-7,.,10,TGTGCCATGGGTGACTACGAGCAGTACTTC,CAMGDYEQYF
TRBV4-3,.,TRBJ2-2,few,16,TGCGCCAGCAGCCAAGAAGGGGGGGGCGGGACCGGGGAGCTGTTTTTT,CASSQEGGGGTGELFF
TRBV5-1,.,TRBJ2-2,few,16,TGCGCCAGCTCCCTCTCAGGGGCCACGAACACCGGGGAGCTGTTTTTT,CASSLSGATNTGELFF
TRBV9,TRBD1,TRBJ2-2,few,15,TGTGCCAGCAGCCAGGGACAGGGAAGGACCGGGGAGCTGTTTTTT,CASSQGQGRTGELFF
TRBV2,TRBD1,TRBJ1-5,.,15,TGTGCCAGCAGCGCGGACAGGTCCCGGAATCAGCCCCAGCATTTT,CASSADRSRNQPQHF
TRBV20-1,TRBD2,TRBJ2-5,.,13,TGCAGCGCGACCCAACTAGCGCGAGAGACCCAGTACTTC,CSATQLARETQYF
TRBV5-6,TRBD1,TRBJ2-7,few,16,TGTGCCAGCAGCCCCTTTCAGACAGGGTCCAACTACGAGCAGTACTTC,CASSPFQTGSNYEQYF
TRBV7-8,.,TRBJ2-2,.,15,TGTGCCAGCAGCTTATCCCAGGGAGTGGCCGGGGAGCTGTTTTTT,CASSLSQGVAGELFF
TRBV20-1,.,TRBJ2-7,.,15,TGCAGTGCACCCATCGGGGGTAGGCCGGACTACGAGCAGTACTTC,CSAPIGGRPDYEQYF
TRBV15,TRBD1,TRBJ2-2,.,17,TGTGCCACCAGCAGAGATTGGCGACAGGGGGGGGCCGGGGAGCTGTTTTTT,CATSRDWRQGGAGELFF
TRBV20-1,.,TRBJ2-3,few,14,TGCAGTGCTAGAGTACAGGTCGTGGGGGATACGCAGTATTTT,CSARVQVVGDTQYF
TRBV3-1,TRBD2,TRBJ2-1,.,17,TGTGCCAGCAGCCAAGATCTCGGGGGGGCATCCTACAATGAGCAGTTCTTC,CASSQDLGGASYNEQFF
TRBV29-1,TRBD1,TRBJ1-2,few,14,TGCAGCGTAGCTTCGACCGGGACAGGATATGGCTACACCTTC,CSVASTGTGYGYTF